The TCR beta chain described here comes from a study of T cell clusters in autoimmune cytopenias. Study-level background: The median distinct TRB clonotype count was 2,000 to 3,000 per sample, from a median 51,575 reads. Study findings and constraints: TRB repertoire shifts in secondary cytopenia and chronic lymphocytic leukemia mostly reflected lymphoma, not autoimmunity. Active autoimmune hepatitis patients had roughly 2.7-fold fewer exclusive TRB clusters than healthy donors.

The CDR3 contains 16 residues. Germline values: CDR1 LNHDA, CDR2 SQIVND (reference sequence). Considering frequency, this clonotype is medium-sized (0.01 to 0.1%). What it recognizes is unknown. Each sample's input was 250 ng genomic DNA, 30,000 to 45,000 genome equivalents. TRB was amplified by touch-down multiplex PCR, primer pools A and B combined. Using the multiplex PCR reads, TCRdb records one entry per CDR3 protein without DNA. The specimen's table records roughly 2,700 distinct CDR3 sequences. This clonotype was obtained from a human donor with an autoimmune cytopenia or autoimmune hepatitis (not recorded which). This chain links TRBV19 with TRBJ2-1; TCRdb's D call, TRBD2, is unchecked because there is no DNA. Sequenced: peripheral blood. Here the CDR3 reads CASFHHSGARYNEQFF.